This TCR beta chain appears in the sequencing data of a study of blood T cell repertoires in COVID-19. On the study more broadly: COVID-19 samples, acute and convalescent, were from the United States, Italy and Spain. PBMCs, B-cell-depleted T cells, or T cells provided the cDNA or gDNA that made up the material.

Seattle's enrolled individuals joined amid active infection and were then monitored longitudinally. Germline V lookup: CDR1 SGHNT, CDR2 YENEEA. V lost 3 bases and J lost 0; bases outside the gene matches: 9. The CDR3 runs to 17 residues. As processed by the authors: For nucleated cells, counts were estimated from reference gene primer amplification. The protocol was immunoSEQ multiplex PCR, while the TCRdb copy is restricted to in-frame clones and leaves out a portion. V and J calls and clone size follow that table, whereas D and trimming were derived from the DNA. The table lists about 160,000 clones, 70% to 90% of them singletons, with 7.5% to 8.5% in the top ten.

The clonotype was recovered from a woman aged 55-69 years with COVID-19, enrolled during active disease. The V gene is TRBV11-3, the J gene TRBJ1-1; TRBD1 agrees at 8 bases. The sequenced sample was peripheral blood. The CDR3 loop reads CASSLTGVREMNTEAFF. The CDR3 nucleotides are TGTGCCAGCAGCTTGACAGGGGTTAGGGAAATGAACACTGAAGCTTTCTTT.